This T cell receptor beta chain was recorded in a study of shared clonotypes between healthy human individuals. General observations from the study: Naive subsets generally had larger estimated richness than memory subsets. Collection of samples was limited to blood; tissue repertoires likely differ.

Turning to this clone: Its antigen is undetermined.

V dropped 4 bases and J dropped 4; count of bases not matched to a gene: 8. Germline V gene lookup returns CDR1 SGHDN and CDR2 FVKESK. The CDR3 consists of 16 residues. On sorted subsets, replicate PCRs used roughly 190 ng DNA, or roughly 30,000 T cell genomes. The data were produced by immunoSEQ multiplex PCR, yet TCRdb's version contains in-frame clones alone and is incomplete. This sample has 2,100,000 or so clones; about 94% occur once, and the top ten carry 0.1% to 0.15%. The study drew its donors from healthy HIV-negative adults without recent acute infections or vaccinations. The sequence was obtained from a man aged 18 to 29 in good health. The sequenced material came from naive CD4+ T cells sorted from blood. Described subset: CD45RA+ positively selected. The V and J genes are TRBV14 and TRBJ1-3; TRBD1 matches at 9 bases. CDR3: CASSRQRTGEGNTIYF. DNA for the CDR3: TGTGCCAGCAGCCGGCAGCGGACAGGGGAAGGAAACACCATATATTTT.